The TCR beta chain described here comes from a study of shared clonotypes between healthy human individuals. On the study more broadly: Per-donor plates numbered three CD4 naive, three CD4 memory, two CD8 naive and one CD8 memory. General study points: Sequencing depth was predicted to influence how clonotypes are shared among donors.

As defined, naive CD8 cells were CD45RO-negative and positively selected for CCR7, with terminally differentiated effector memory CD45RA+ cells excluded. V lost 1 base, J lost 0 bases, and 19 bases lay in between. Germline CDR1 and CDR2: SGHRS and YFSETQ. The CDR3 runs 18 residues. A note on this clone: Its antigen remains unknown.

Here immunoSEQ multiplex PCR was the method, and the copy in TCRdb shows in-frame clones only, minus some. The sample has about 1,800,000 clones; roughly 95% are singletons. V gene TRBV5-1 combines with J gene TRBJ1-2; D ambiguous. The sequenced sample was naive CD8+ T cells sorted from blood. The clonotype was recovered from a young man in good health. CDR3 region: CASSLSPHLADSNYGYTF. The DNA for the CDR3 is TGCGCCAGCAGCTTGTCTCCTCATCTGGCAGATTCTAACTATGGCTACACCTTC.